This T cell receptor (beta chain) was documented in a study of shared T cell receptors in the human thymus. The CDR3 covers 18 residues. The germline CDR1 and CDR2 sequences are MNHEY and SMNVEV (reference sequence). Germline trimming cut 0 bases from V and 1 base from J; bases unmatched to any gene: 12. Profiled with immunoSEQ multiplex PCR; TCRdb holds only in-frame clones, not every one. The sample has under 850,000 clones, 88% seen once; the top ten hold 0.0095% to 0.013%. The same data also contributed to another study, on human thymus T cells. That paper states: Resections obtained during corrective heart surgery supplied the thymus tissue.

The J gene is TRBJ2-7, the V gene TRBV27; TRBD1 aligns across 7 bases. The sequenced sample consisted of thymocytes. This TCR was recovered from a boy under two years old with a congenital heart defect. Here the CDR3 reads CASSLSLSRTGGSYEQYF. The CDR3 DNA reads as TGTGCCAGCAGTTTATCTCTTTCCCGGACAGGAGGATCCTACGAGCAGTACTTC.